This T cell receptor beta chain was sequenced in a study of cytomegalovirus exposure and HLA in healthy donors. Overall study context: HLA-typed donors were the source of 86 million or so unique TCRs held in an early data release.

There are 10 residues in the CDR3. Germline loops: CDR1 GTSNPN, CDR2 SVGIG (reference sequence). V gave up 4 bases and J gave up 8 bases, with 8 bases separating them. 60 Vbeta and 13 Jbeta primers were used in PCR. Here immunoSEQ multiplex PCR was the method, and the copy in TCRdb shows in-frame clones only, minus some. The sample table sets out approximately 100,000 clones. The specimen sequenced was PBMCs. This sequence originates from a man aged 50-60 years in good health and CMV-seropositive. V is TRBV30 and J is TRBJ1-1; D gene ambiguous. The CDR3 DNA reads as TGTGCCTGGATAGCGAGGGAAGCTTTCTTT. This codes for CAWIAREAFF.